A single sample is the source of the 25 T cell receptor beta chains below, sequenced in a study of graft-versus-host responses after intestinal transplantation. Their recognized antigens are unknown. Generated by immunoSEQ multiplex PCR, the TCRdb table keeps only in-frame clones and is missing some. The table shows under 75,000 clones, with 90% occurring only once. Sequences were derived from unstimulated CD8+ T cells sorted from spleen or lymph node cells, sampled before transplant. All receptors come from a human donor who was the organ donor for an intestinal transplant.

The chain uses TRBV6-5 and TRBJ1-2; D is unresolved. From germline, CDR1 is MNHEY and CDR2 SVGAGI. This CDR3 is built from 9 residues. V lost 6 bases and J 6 bases, leaving 2 bases between the germline ends. The CDR3 sequence is CASSNGYTF. CDR3 in DNA: TGTGCCAGCAGCAATGGCTACACCTTC.

The rearrangement links TRBV11-2 to TRBJ2-7; TRBD1 matches at 8 bases. V was pared by 5 bases and J by 4 bases, with 4 bases of the junction left unmatched. Germline CDR1 and CDR2: SGHAT and FQNNGV. This CDR3 is built from 13 residues. CDR3 sequence: CASSPRTGYEQYV. CDR3 bases: TGTGCCAGCAGCCCGCGGACAGGGTACGAGCAGTACGTC.

The chain has TRBV19 and TRBJ1-4; D remains unclear. With 3 bases removed from V and 1 base from J, the gap between germline ends came to 6 bases. Germline V gives CDR1 LNHDA, CDR2 SQIVND (reference sequence). The CDR3 runs to 14 residues. The CDR3 protein is CASSISLTNEKLFF. CDR3 sequence (DNA): TGTGCCAGTAGTATCTCACTAACTAATGAAAAACTGTTTTTT.

Of note for this clone: Other DNA sequences in this specimen translate into the identical CDR3. The chain joins TRBV19 to TRBJ1-1; D might be TRBD1 (5 bases). The CDR3 covers 13 residues. Germline-derived CDR1 and CDR2 are LNHDA and SQIVND (reference sequence). The V end lost 3 bases, the J end lost 4 bases, and 9 bases lay between the germline ends. DNA for the CDR3: TGTGCCAGTAGTATCGGGGGGTCCACTGAAGCTTTCTTT. Translated: CASSIGGSTEAFF.

The chain has TRBV13 and TRBJ2-3; D is perhaps TRBD1 (5 bases). Germline CDR1 is PRHDT and CDR2 is FYEKMQ (reference sequence). CDR3 length: 15 amino acids. Trimming took 4 bases from V and 6 from J, leaving 17 bases between them. The CDR3 reads CASSYQGTRTDTQYF. The CDR3 DNA is TGTGCCAGCAGCTACCAGGGTACCCGGACGGATACGCAGTATTTT.

The genes are TRBV7-3 and TRBJ2-1; no firm D call. CDR1 is SGHTA, CDR2 FQGTGA, per germline. The CDR3 spans 14 residues. V lost 5 bases and J 4 bases, leaving 12 bases between the germline ends. The CDR3 loop is CASSAQDGYNEQFF. CDR3 coding DNA: TGTGCCAGCAGCGCCCAAGACGGGTACAATGAGCAGTTCTTC.

The V and J genes are TRBV7-9 and TRBJ2-3, with 8 bases aligning to TRBD2. The CDR3 loop spans 14 amino acids. Germline trimming cut 5 bases from V and 1 base from J; bases unmatched to any gene: 2. Germline assignment: CDR1 SEHNR and CDR2 FQNEAQ (reference sequence). Here the CDR3 reads CASSATSGTDTQYF. The CDR3, as DNA: TGTGCCAGCAGCGCGACTAGCGGCACAGATACGCAGTATTTT.

V usage is TRBV7-8 and J usage is TRBJ1-4, with D maybe TRBD1 (5 bases). CDR1 SGHVS and CDR2 FQNEAQ come from the germline V gene. Trimming took off 8 bases at V and 4 bases at J, with 14 bases between the two ends. This CDR3 has 14 residues. CDR3 in DNA: TGTGCCAGCGTCCCCTCGGGACTTAATGAAAAACTGTTTTTT. It codes for CASVPSGLNEKLFF. Supplemented by reference TRBV7-8 and TRBJ1-4, the full variable domain reads GAGVSQSPRYKVAKRGQDVALRCDPISGHVSLFWYQQALGQGPEFLTYFQNEAQLDKSGLPSDRFFAERPEGSVSTLKIQRTQQEDSAVYLCASVPSGLNEKLFFGSGTQLSVL.

The genes are TRBV6-5 and TRBJ1-2; tentative D call: TRBD1 (6 bases). The CDR3 has 13 amino acids. V lost 6 bases, J lost 2 bases, and 10 bases lay in between. Germline V CDR1 and CDR2: MNHEY, SVGAGI. The CDR3 bases are TGTGCCAGCAGCCCCGGACAGAACTATGGCTACACCTTC. Residues: CASSPGQNYGYTF.

J is TRBJ1-6 and V is TRBV11-1; no definite D call. The CDR3 sequence is 17 residues long. CDR1 is SGHAT and CDR2 is FQDESV in the germline V gene (reference sequence). Trimming stripped 2 bases from V and 2 bases from J, with 13 bases between. The CDR3: CASSLSRSVTYNSPLHF. CDR3 coding DNA: TGTGCCAGCAGCTTAAGTCGGTCCGTGACCTATAATTCACCCCTCCACTTT.

The table lists this clone with a count of one. The chain has TRBV7-9 and TRBJ2-7, with TRBD1 identical over 7 bases. The CDR3 loop spans 14 amino acids. CDR1 and CDR2 from the germline V gene are SEHNR and FQNEAQ (reference sequence). With 7 bases clipped from V and 1 base from J, the junction kept 7 bases outside the gene matches. The CDR3 reads CASTPLDRSYEQYV. CDR3 bases: TGTGCCAGCACCCCCCTGGACAGGTCCTACGAGCAGTACGTC.

This clone was counted between two and nine times. The germline gene is not matched at one end of the junction; a read error may be the cause. This chain links TRBV28 with TRBJ1-4, with 7 bases fitting TRBD1. CDR1 is MDHEN and CDR2 is SYDVKM in the germline V gene. The CDR3 consists of 18 residues. The CDR3 loop is CASSLFKGAGATNEKLFF. The DNA for the CDR3 is TGTGCCAGCAGCTTATTCAAGGGGGCAGGTGCAACTAATGAAAAACTGTTTTTT. The whole variable domain, remainder taken from reference TRBV28 and TRBJ1-4, is DVKVTQSSRYLVKRTGEKVFLECVQDMDHENMFWYRQDPGLGLRLIYFSYDVKMKEKGDIPEGYSVSREKKERFSLILESASTNQTSMYLCASSLFKGAGATNEKLFFGSGTQLSVL.

The CDR3 DNA follows: TGTGCCAGCAGCAAGGGACTAGGCGGCGAGCAGTACGTC. Translating it yields CASSKGLGGEQYV. This chain connects TRBV7-8 to TRBJ2-7; 8 bases are shared with TRBD2. The J segment lost 6 bases and the V segment lost 5 bases, leaving 6 bases of the junction unmatched. Germline CDR1 and CDR2: SGHVS and FQNEAQ. This CDR3 contains 13 residues.

The J gene is TRBJ2-2, the V gene TRBV6-6; 11 bases match TRBD2. The CDR3 sequence is 16 residues long. The V and J ends lost 4 bases and 6 bases, in that order; junction bases with no gene match: 7. The V gene's germline CDR1 is MNHNY and CDR2 SVGAGI (reference sequence). The DNA for the CDR3 is TGTGCCAGCAGTTCAATAGCGGGGGGGCCTTCCGGGGAGCTGTTTTTT. Its translation is CASSSIAGGPSGELFF.

The CDR3 DNA is TGCGCCAGCAGCCAACGAACAGGGTTGAACACTGAAGCTTTCTTT. Its translation is CASSQRTGLNTEAFF. This chain connects TRBV4-1 to TRBJ1-1, with D possibly matching TRBD1 (6 bases). V shed 2 bases and J shed 0 bases, with 10 bases lying between them. Looked up from germline, CDR1 is MGHRA and CDR2 is YSYEKL. CDR3 length: 15 residues.

The rearrangement joins TRBV7-9 to TRBJ1-6; D call uncertain. Germline V gene sequence: CDR1 SEHNR, CDR2 FQNEAQ (reference sequence). Trimming stripped 2 bases from V and 7 bases from J, with 12 bases between. The CDR3 is 15 amino acids. For the CDR3, the DNA is TGTGCCAGCAGCTTACAACAGATTAAAAATTCACCCCTCCACTTT. Translated: CASSLQQIKNSPLHF.

The chain combines TRBV6-1 with TRBJ2-3; unclear D gene. The CDR3 length is 16 residues. Germline CDR1 is MNHNS and CDR2 is SASEGT. V lost 2 bases to trimming and J lost 0 bases, with 12 bases between them. CDR3 sequence: CASSEFKTASTDTQYF. CDR3 DNA sequence: TGTGCCAGCAGTGAATTCAAAACTGCTAGCACAGATACGCAGTATTTT.

The chain carries TRBV19 and TRBJ1-6, with 8 bases aligning to TRBD1. V lost 4 bases, J lost 12 bases, and 2 bases stayed unmatched. The germline CDR1 and CDR2 sequences are LNHDA and SQIVND (reference sequence). There are 12 residues in the CDR3. CDR3 coding DNA: TGTGCCAGTAGTACAGGGGGCTTACCCCTCCACTTT. Protein product: CASSTGGLPLHF.

This chain joins TRBV6-4 and TRBJ2-1, with 13 bases that match TRBD2. J gave up 8 bases and V 4 bases, and 5 bases lay outside the gene matches. In germline, CDR1 is MRHNA, CDR2 SNTAGT. The CDR3 contains 15 residues. CDR3 in DNA: TGTGCCAGCAGTGCGACTAGCGGGGGGACAGATGAGCAGTTCTTC. The encoded protein is CASSATSGGTDEQFF.

The J gene is TRBJ1-5, the V gene TRBV5-6, with 7 positions matching TRBD1. The V segment lost 4 bases and the J segment 3 bases; nucleotides outside the gene matches: 7. CDR3 length: 15 residues. The germline V gene encodes CDR1 SGHDT and CDR2 YYEEEE. The CDR3 sequence is CASSLGTASNQPQHF. The DNA of the CDR3 is TGTGCCAGCAGCCTCGGGACAGCATCCAATCAGCCCCAGCATTTT.

This chain uses TRBV13 with TRBJ2-1, with 7 bases fitting TRBD1. This CDR3 contains 13 residues. CDR1 PRHDT and CDR2 FYEKMQ come from the germline V gene (reference sequence). The trim removed 3 bases at V and 6 bases at J, leaving 2 bases unmatched. The CDR3 sequence: CASSLTGPNEQFF. The CDR3 DNA sequence: TGTGCCAGCAGCTTGACAGGGCCCAATGAGCAGTTCTTC.

The CDR3 region has the DNA TGTGCCAGCAGCTGGTACAGGGTACGGGAGACCCAGTACTTC. Its translation is CASSWYRVRETQYF. The chain joins TRBV7-2 to TRBJ2-5, with D maybe TRBD1 (6 bases). This CDR3 spans 14 amino acids. V lost 4 bases and J 5 bases, leaving 14 bases between the germline ends. Germline CDR1 is SGHTA and CDR2 is FQGNSA. The whole variable domain, filled in from reference TRBV7-2 and TRBJ2-5, reads GAGVSQSPSNKVTEKGKDVELRCDPISGHTALYWYRQSLGQGLEFLIYFQGNSAPDKSGLPSDRFSAERTGGSVSTLTIQRTQQEDSAVYLCASSWYRVRETQYFGPGTRLLVL.

The chain uses TRBV19 and TRBJ2-1; 7 bases are a match to TRBD1. The V gene end was trimmed by 4 bases and the J gene end by 3 bases; junction bases not matched to a gene: 3. The CDR3 runs to 14 residues. Germline CDR1 reads LNHDA; CDR2 reads SQIVND (reference sequence). CDR3 coding DNA: TGTGCCAGTAGTACCCAGGGGGTCTACAATGAGCAGTTCTTC. As protein: CASSTQGVYNEQFF.

The CDR3 bases are TGCGCCAGCCCTTCGGGGAGGTCCGCCTCCTACGAGCAGTACGTC. It specifies CASPSGRSASYEQYV. This chain joins TRBV10-1 and TRBJ2-7, with D possibly matching TRBD2 (6 bases). V shed 8 bases and J shed 0 bases, with 17 bases lying between them. This CDR3 spans 15 amino acids. The germline CDR1 and CDR2 sequences are WNHNN and SYGVQD (reference sequence).

The V call is TRBV5-1, the J call TRBJ1-1; D possibly corresponds to TRBD1 (5 bases). In germline, CDR1 is SGHRS, CDR2 YFSETQ. CDR3 length equals 15 residues. The ends were cut back, 0 bases at V and 1 base at J, with 10 bases in the middle. CDR3 loop: CASSLGQGGNTEAFF. CDR3 DNA sequence: TGCGCCAGCAGCTTGGGGCAGGGCGGGAACACTGAAGCTTTCTTT.